These T cell receptor beta chains were read from a single sample in a study of CD8 T cells in Susac syndrome. TCRdb analysed the immunoSEQ multiplex PCR reads with MiXCR anew, one entry per CDR3 protein. Counted here are roughly 52,000 distinct CDR3 sequences, roughly 94% occurring once; the ten biggest clones make up about 0.8%. The sample taken for sequencing was CD8+ T cells from PBMCs. The receptors shown here come from a human donor with Susac syndrome. CDR3s include the opening cysteine and the closing phenylalanine or tryptophan. Fields, in order: J gene, V gene, clone size, D gene, CDR3 length, CDR3 DNA, CDR3 protein. A D gene is named only where the DNA matches it firmly. Clone size is stated in some rows and not others, as once, few, many or a class when expanded.

TRBJ1-4 | TRBV13 | . | TRBD1 | 16 | TGTGCCAGCAGCCTCGGACAGGGGCGGGAAAATGAAAAACTGTTTTTT | CASSLGQGRENEKLFF
TRBJ1-2 | TRBV6-5 | . | . | 18 | TGTGCCAGCAGTTATCTGACGATTCACTTGGGACTTCACTATGGCTACACCTTC | CASSYLTIHLGLHYGYTF
TRBJ2-7 | TRBV29-1 | . | . | 11 | TGCAGCGTTGAAGCTGGATACGAGCAGTACTTC | CSVEAGYEQYF
TRBJ1-5 | TRBV6-5 | . | . | 14 | TGTGCCAGCCGCGGGAAAACAGCGGCGGGGCCCCAGCATTTT | CASRGKTAAGPQHF
TRBJ2-2 | TRBV4-1 | few | TRBD1 | 16 | TGCGCCAGCAGCCAGATCGGGACAGGGAGGATCGGGGAGCTGTTTTTT | CASSQIGTGRIGELFF
TRBJ2-6 | TRBV12-3/TRBV12-4 | . | . | 18 | TGTGCCAGCAGTTTACGTAGCCAGTCCTCCTCTGGGGCCAACGTCCTGACTTTC | CASSLRSQSSSGANVLTF
TRBJ1-1 | TRBV29-1 | . | . | 12 | TGCGGGGCCCGGCGGCTGAACACTGAAGCTTTCTTT | CGARRLNTEAFF
TRBJ2-2 | TRBV6-5 | . | . | 14 | TGTGCCAGCAGCCCTAATGGGAACACCGGGGAGCTGTTTTTT | CASSPNGNTGELFF
TRBJ2-7 | TRBV30 | . | TRBD1 | 14 | TGTGCCTGGGCGTCCGGGACAGACGCCTACGAGCAGTACTTC | CAWASGTDAYEQYF
TRBJ2-7 | TRBV2 | . | . | 15 | TGTGCCAGCAGTGTCTCGACAGAACCCTCCTACGAGCAGTACTTC | CASSVSTEPSYEQYF